This T cell receptor (beta chain) was recorded in a study of CD8 T cells in Susac syndrome. Whole-study findings and limits: CD4+ T cell repertoires in Susac syndrome lacked clonal expansion.

Germline CDR1 ENHRY, CDR2 SYGVKD. V lost 3 bases, J lost 4 bases, and 11 bases lay in between. The CDR3 is 14 amino acids. A word on this clonotype: The target antigen is unknown.

Random hexamers were used to reverse transcribe an amount of about 0.5 to 1 ug RNA. Amplification of TCR beta CDR3 spanned 54 Vbeta and 13 Jbeta via immunoSEQ multiplex PCR. TCRdb recomputed calls from the immunoSEQ multiplex PCR reads with MiXCR, one row per CDR3 protein. The data show fewer than 200,000 distinct CDR3 sequences, with around 90% seen just once and around 0.1% held by the top ten. This sequence was found in a human donor with Susac syndrome. Sequencing input: CD4+ T cells from PBMCs. This chain joins TRBV10-3 and TRBJ2-3; D is possibly TRBD1 or TRBD2 (5 bases each). CDR3 bases: TGTGCCATCAGTGATACGGGGCGCTCAGATACGCAGTATTTT. Translated, it gives CAISDTGRSDTQYF.